This T cell receptor (beta chain) was recovered during a study of T-cell memory formation after mild COVID-19 (dated by TCRdb to 2020 to 2022). A note on the overall study: TCR sequence clusters from the two donors were largely donor specific. In two donors, T-cell clones that expanded and contracted after mild COVID-19 were tracked by sequencing TCRalpha and TCRbeta repertoires over time. The cohort was made up of two young adult volunteers, one female and one male, who were previously healthy.

TCRdb shows the sequencer as Illumina NovaSeq 6000. TCRalpha and TCRbeta cDNA libraries were constructed by 5'RACE with constant-segment primers, with sample barcodes and unique molecular identifiers being introduced. RNA was extracted from every sample with Trizol reagent. Library amplification was performed in two PCR steps, and a second sample barcode and Illumina TruSeq adapters were introduced in the second step. Sequencing of libraries was performed on an Illumina NovaSeq with 2 x 150 bp paired-end reads. The study's own analysis went as follows. With migec v1.2.7, reads were demultiplexed and then collapsed into UMI-guided consensus sequences. Using mixcr v2.1.11, UMI consensuses were aligned to TRA and TRB V and J templates and then assembled into clonotypes. A clonotype was counted as expanded or contracted only if both edgeR and NoisET called the change significant, with noise models trained on biological replicates. For edgeR calls, a false discovery rate-adjusted p below 0.01 and a log2 fold-change threshold of 1 were applied. As an exploratory analysis of dynamics, max-normalized trajectories of the 1000 most abundant clonotypes were examined by PCA with hierarchical clustering. The CD4 or CD8 phenotype of responding clones was assigned using the separately sequenced CD4+ and CD8+ repertoires. TCRdb reanalyzed the raw reads on its own, using fastp at Q25 for trimming and MiXCR for clone calling, and kept in-frame beta chains. Here each entry gathers all rows of one CDR3 protein and keeps the most common genes and DNA. What appears here as the V and J calls and clone size reflects TCRdb's work, not the paper's. For this sample the table gives about 320,000 distinct CDR3 sequences, of which 14% were detected only once. The ten most abundant clones make up roughly 21% of the sample.

A distance of 6 bases separates the germline ends of V and J, which lose 2 bases and 0 bases respectively. The CDR3 measures 14 amino acids from cysteine to phenylalanine. Kept here is only the CDR3 DNA, which spans 42 bases and is read in frame from base 1. Via the germline V gene, CDR1 is SGHRS and CDR2 YFSETQ. What the research found in general, with its limitations: Only two mild cases were covered by the study, and larger cohorts that include severe cases with pre-infection samples were considered necessary. Clones contracting from day 15 to 85 had balanced CD4/CD8 phenotypes, while a second wave expanding from day 15 to 37 was biased towards CD4+. Contracting CD4+ clones were found mainly in CM and EM memory subsets, while CD8+ clones were enriched in EMRA. Some responding clones were found in pre-infection memory, which suggests that pre-existing cross-reactive memory T cells took part in the SARS-CoV-2 response. The second-wave clones that peaked on day 37 were not confirmed to be SARS-CoV-2 specific.

Ficoll-Paque density gradient centrifugation was the method used to isolate PBMCs. Concerning this clonotype itself: Its target antigen remains unknown. No clone much larger than this one lies a single base away; base qualities are absent.

The rearrangement combines TRBV5-1 with TRBJ1-3, and the D gene may be TRBD1, 5 bases matching. Sequencing was done on a sample of PBMCs or a T cell subset sorted from them (not recorded which). This clonotype was sampled from a man aged 18 to 30 who had mild COVID-19 (a few samples of this study predate the infection). The sample titles of this study are shuffled in the database, so cell type and time point are left out; the donor was told from shared clones. The CDR3 in this case is CASSFDSSGNTIYF. In nucleotides, the sequence is TGCGCCAGCAGCTTTGACAGCTCTGGAAACACCATATATTTT.